The rows below give T cell receptor beta chains drawn from one sample of a study of blood T cells in healthy people across ages. MiXCR was run by TCRdb on the 5' RACE reads, yielding one entry per CDR3 protein. The data hold 1.5 million to 2 million distinct CDR3 sequences, with 30% to 35% observed a single time. Sequencing input: blood. Every receptor here comes from a woman in her 30s in good health. The CDR3 runs from the conserved cysteine through the conserved F or W. The D gene is left open where the match is weak. Size is stated for part of the rows, as once, few or many counts, or as a class when the clone is expanded.

clone size | J gene | CDR3 length | D gene | V gene | CDR3 protein | CDR3 DNA
NA | TRBJ2-3 | 12 | TRBD2 | TRBV12-3/TRBV12-4 | CANRSPLAVQYF | TGTGCCAACAGGAGCCCTCTAGCGGTGCAGTATTTT
NA | TRBJ1-2 | 12 | NA | TRBV20-1 | CSDRRSNYRYTF | TGCAGCGATAGACGCTCTAACTATCGCTACACCTTC
many | TRBJ2-5 | 15 | NA | TRBV4-1 | CASSQDRIPRETQYF | TGCGCCAGCAGCCAAGATCGGATTCCGAGGGAGACCCAGTACTTC
few | TRBJ2-7 | 12 | NA | TRBV25-1 | CASSAGTHEQYF | TGTGCCAGCAGTGCAGGGACCCACGAGCAGTACTTC
NA | TRBJ2-2 | 15 | TRBD2 | TRBV6-5 | CASSEASGSNGELFF | TGTGCCAGCAGTGAGGCTAGCGGGAGTAACGGGGAGCTGTTTTTT
many | TRBJ2-1 | 14 | NA | TRBV29-1 | CSVEEGGLNNEQFF | TGCAGCGTTGAAGAGGGGGGGCTGAACAATGAGCAGTTCTTC
few | TRBJ2-3 | 13 | TRBD2 | TRBV20-1 | CSARRTGGNTQYF | TGCAGTGCTAGAAGGACCGGGGGGAATACGCAGTATTTT
NA | TRBJ1-2 | 15 | TRBD1 | TRBV5-6 | CASSAGLDRGYGYTF | TGTGCCAGCAGCGCCGGACTGGACAGGGGATATGGCTACACCTTC
NA | TRBJ2-1 | 14 | NA | TRBV6-1 | CASSDSGMYNEQFF | TGTGCCAGCAGTGATAGCGGAATGTACAATGAGCAGTTCTTC
NA | TRBJ1-2 | 15 | TRBD1 | TRBV11-2 | CASSQPGQKKYGYTF | TGTGCCAGCAGCCAGCCGGGACAGAAGAAGTATGGCTACACCTTC
NA | TRBJ2-6 | 16 | NA | TRBV4-1 | CASSRINLSGANVLTF | TGCGCCAGCAGCCGCATAAACCTCTCTGGGGCCAACGTCCTGACTTTC
few | TRBJ1-2 | 15 | TRBD1 | TRBV5-1 | CASSTSGTGGYGYTF | TGCGCCAGTTCTACGTCTGGGACAGGGGGTTATGGCTACACCTTC
NA | TRBJ2-7 | 13 | NA | TRBV27 | CASKPPSSYEQYF | TGTGCCAGCAAACCACCGAGCTCCTACGAGCAGTACTTC
NA | TRBJ2-3 | 15 | TRBD2 | TRBV12-3/TRBV12-4 | CASSLWGGGGDTQYF | TGTGCCAGCAGTTTATGGGGGGGGGGGGGAGATACGCAGTATTTT
NA | TRBJ1-1 | 13 | TRBD1 | TRBV20-1 | CSASQGAFTEAFF | TGCAGTGCTAGCCAGGGGGCGTTCACTGAAGCTTTCTTT
few | TRBJ2-3 | 14 | TRBD2 | TRBV6-1 | CASSGTSGSSAQYF | TGTGCCAGCAGTGGCACTAGCGGGAGTAGCGCGCAGTATTTT
many | TRBJ1-5 | 14 | TRBD1 | TRBV7-9 | CASSPGTGDQPQHF | TGTGCCAGCAGCCCCGGGACAGGGGATCAACCCCAGCATTTT
few | TRBJ1-2 | 15 | NA | TRBV4-1 | CASSVRRDNYYGYTF | TGCGCCAGCAGCGTCCGCCGGGACAACTACTATGGCTACACCTTC
many | TRBJ2-7 | 14 | TRBD2 | TRBV27 | CASSSLAGNHEQYF | TGTGCCAGCAGTTCCCTAGCGGGTAACCACGAGCAGTACTTC
NA | TRBJ1-2 | 16 | TRBD1 | TRBV7-2 | CASSLLALQGLEGYTF | TGTGCCAGCAGCTTACTAGCCCTACAGGGGTTGGAGGGCTACACCTTC
NA | TRBJ1-5 | 14 | TRBD1 | TRBV20-1 | CSARPGQGAQPQHF | TGCAGTGCTAGACCTGGACAGGGCGCTCAGCCCCAGCATTTT
NA | TRBJ2-4 | 14 | NA | TRBV12-3/TRBV12-4 | CASNWGRSKNIQYF | TGTGCCAGCAATTGGGGACGGTCCAAAAACATTCAGTACTTC
few | TRBJ2-3 | 15 | TRBD2 | TRBV10-1 | CASSESLAGGDTQYF | TGCGCCAGCAGTGAGTCGCTAGCGGGGGGCGATACGCAGTATTTT
NA | TRBJ2-1 | 13 | NA | TRBV7-9 | CAGSPGTLNEQFF | TGTGCCGGCAGCCCCGGGACCCTTAATGAGCAGTTCTTC
few | TRBJ2-6 | 17 | NA | TRBV11-2 | CASSARDLRSGANVLTF | TGTGCCAGCAGCGCCCGGGACTTACGCTCTGGGGCCAACGTCCTGACTTTC
NA | TRBJ2-1 | 17 | TRBD1 | TRBV5-6 | CASSLGAAGGSYNEQFF | TGTGCCAGCAGCTTGGGGGCCGCAGGGGGCTCCTACAATGAGCAGTTCTTC
NA | TRBJ2-3 | 15 | NA | TRBV3-1 | CASSRAGFATDTQYF | TGTGCCAGCAGCCGGGCGGGCTTCGCCACAGATACGCAGTATTTT
NA | TRBJ2-7 | 14 | NA | TRBV21-1 | CASTEPDRGGEQYF | TGTGCCAGCACCGAACCGGACAGGGGAGGCGAGCAGTACTTC
NA | TRBJ2-7 | 15 | TRBD1 | TRBV4-1 | CASSHTQGVSYEQYF | TGCGCCAGCAGCCATACACAGGGGGTCTCCTACGAGCAGTACTTC
NA | TRBJ1-1 | 14 | TRBD1 | TRBV20-1 | CSARSGGAVTEAFF | TGCAGTGCTAGATCAGGGGGCGCCGTGACTGAAGCTTTCTTT
NA | TRBJ1-2 | 14 | TRBD1 | TRBV2 | CANGLGTGDYGYTF | TGTGCCAACGGCCTCGGGACAGGGGACTATGGCTACACCTTC
NA | TRBJ2-7 | 15 | NA | TRBV11-3 | CASSLGGRGSTEQYF | TGTGCCAGCAGCTTAGGGGGAAGGGGATCCACCGAGCAGTACTTC
NA | TRBJ2-3 | 16 | TRBD1 | TRBV28 | CASSFLRQGITDTQYF | TGTGCCAGCAGTTTCCTTCGACAGGGGATCACAGATACGCAGTATTTT
NA | TRBJ1-2 | 15 | NA | TRBV6-5 | CASSYLPGAGYGYTF | TGTGCCAGCAGTTACCTCCCGGGGGCGGGCTATGGCTACACCTTC
few | TRBJ2-1 | 21 | TRBD2 | TRBV6-5 | CASSSWGLAGLVDYSYNEQFF | TGTGCCAGCAGTTCCTGGGGACTAGCGGGGCTTGTTGACTACTCCTACAATGAGCAGTTCTTC
NA | TRBJ2-3 | 15 | NA | TRBV9 | CASSVEETGTDTQYF | TGTGCCAGCAGCGTAGAAGAGACAGGCACAGATACGCAGTATTTT
NA | TRBJ2-3 | 13 | NA | TRBV11-2 | CASTLGGADTQYF | TGTGCCAGCACCCTAGGAGGGGCAGATACGCAGTATTTT
many | TRBJ2-5 | 16 | NA | TRBV20-1 | CSARMAGPGTGETQYF | TGCAGTGCTAGGATGGCGGGGCCCGGAACGGGAGAGACCCAGTACTTC
few | TRBJ2-1 | 16 | TRBD2 | TRBV4-2 | CASSQATSGPTREQFF | TGTGCCAGCAGCCAAGCGACTAGCGGACCTACCAGGGAGCAGTTCTTC
few | TRBJ2-5 | 15 | NA | TRBV20-1 | CSARVPGGRQETQYF | TGCAGTGCTAGAGTCCCCGGGGGGCGTCAAGAGACCCAGTACTTC
NA | TRBJ2-1 | 13 | NA | TRBV6-2/TRBV6-3 | CASRYFRVNEQFF | TGTGCCAGCAGGTATTTCCGGGTCAATGAGCAGTTCTTC
few | TRBJ1-2 | 14 | NA | TRBV7-2 | CASSLGKANYGYTF | TGTGCCAGCAGCTTAGGGAAGGCTAACTATGGCTACACCTTC
few | TRBJ2-1 | 13 | NA | TRBV2 | CAIPRGASNEQFF | TGTGCCATCCCCCGGGGGGCCTCCAATGAGCAGTTCTTC
few | TRBJ1-1 | 15 | NA | TRBV20-1 | CSAHRVTGGNTEAFF | TGCAGTGCCCACCGGGTCACCGGGGGGAACACTGAAGCTTTCTTT
NA | TRBJ2-1 | 17 | NA | TRBV6-2/TRBV6-3 | CASSRVGAPSSYNEQFF | TGTGCCAGCAGTCGAGTAGGGGCCCCGAGCTCCTACAATGAGCAGTTCTTC
NA | TRBJ1-1 | 16 | NA | TRBV28 | CASSLRTVDENTEAFF | TGTGCCAGCAGTTTGCGGACTGTTGACGAGAACACTGAAGCTTTCTTT
few | TRBJ2-2 | 13 | NA | TRBV7-9 | CASSLSPAGELFF | TGTGCCAGCAGCTTAAGTCCCGCCGGGGAGCTGTTTTTT
NA | TRBJ2-1 | 13 | NA | TRBV27 | CASSFGGNGEQFF | TGTGCCAGCAGTTTCGGAGGTAACGGTGAGCAGTTCTTC
many | TRBJ1-6 | 14 | TRBD1 | TRBV9 | CASSVGQGNSPLHF | TGTGCCAGCAGCGTGGGACAGGGGAACTCACCCCTCCACTTT
few | TRBJ2-1 | 13 | NA | TRBV15 | CATSNQGGSEQFF | TGTGCCACCAGCAACCAGGGGGGCAGCGAGCAGTTCTTC
NA | TRBJ2-1 | 16 | NA | TRBV10-3 | CAISDPIAIQYNEQFF | TGTGCCATCAGTGACCCCATAGCGATACAATACAATGAGCAGTTCTTC
NA | TRBJ2-3 | 12 | NA | TRBV27 | CASSLSGDTRYF | TGTGCCAGCAGTTTATCGGGGGATACGCGGTATTTT
few | TRBJ1-1 | 15 | NA | TRBV5-1 | CASSLERAGNTEAFF | TGCGCCAGCAGCTTGGAGAGGGCGGGCAACACTGAAGCTTTCTTT
many | TRBJ2-1 | 15 | TRBD2 | TRBV29-1 | CSAPSGRPPHNEQFF | TGCAGCGCCCCTAGCGGGAGGCCCCCGCACAATGAGCAGTTCTTC